A single sample gave rise to the 8 T cell receptor beta chains below, sequenced in a study. Each CDR3 protein is one row after TCRdb ran MiXCR on the 5' RACE reads. The sample has 6,400 or so distinct CDR3 sequences, approximately 59% seen once. Sample: tumor-infiltrating memory CD4+ T cells sorted from the breast tumor. This sample's subset: memory CD4+ T cells, CD4+CD45RO+CD25-. The origin of the receptors is a female donor with breast cancer.

The table lists this clonotype with a few counts. This rearrangement joins TRBV15 to TRBJ1-2; D is undetermined. Germline V gene data show CDR1 as LNHNV and CDR2 as YYDKDF (reference sequence). Trimming left V 4 bases short and J 2 bases short, with 5 bases between. This CDR3 spans 12 amino acids. DNA for the CDR3: TGTGCCACCAGCACCTCCAACTATGGCTACACCTTC. It yields the protein CATSTSNYGYTF. Filled out from reference TRBV15 and TRBJ1-2, the complete variable domain reads DAMVIQNPRYQVTQFGKPVTLSCSQTLNHNVMYWYQQKSSQAPKLLFHYYDKDFNNEADTPDNFQSRRPNTSFCFLDIRSPGLGDTAMYLCATSTSNYGYTFGSGTRLTVV.

The chain carries TRBV6-6 and TRBJ2-3, with 7 bases matching TRBD2. V was clipped by 4 bases and J by 9 bases; unmatched bases: 7. The CDR3 contains 13 residues. CDR1 and CDR2 (germline): MNHNY, SVGAGI (reference sequence). The CDR3 protein is CASSWAGEGTQYF. The CDR3 region has the DNA TGTGCCAGCAGTTGGGCGGGAGAGGGCACGCAGTATTTT.

Concerning this clonotype itself: Its ends do not fully match the called genes, so a read error is possible. The V gene is TRBV3-1, the J gene TRBJ2-3; D not certain. Germline V CDR1 and CDR2: LGHDT, YNNKEL (reference sequence). CDR3 length: 13 residues. The CDR3 protein is CASSQGRTDTQYF. The CDR3 DNA reads TGTGCCAGTAGCCAAGGACGGACAGATACGCAGTATTTT.

The chain links TRBV11-2 to TRBJ2-3; D not resolved. The CDR3 has 15 amino acids. CDR1 and CDR2 from the germline V gene are SGHAT and FQNNGV. With 3 bases removed from V and 2 bases from J, the gap between germline ends came to 12 bases. The CDR3: CASSFSLTYTDTQYF. CDR3 bases: TGTGCCAGCAGCTTCTCCTTAACGTACACAGATACGCAGTATTTT.

The rearrangement joins TRBV7-2 to TRBJ1-1, with no clear D. CDR1 is SGHTA, CDR2 FQGNSA, per germline. The CDR3 is 14 residues long. The V and J ends lost 1 base and 1 base respectively, with 7 bases between them. The CDR3 coding sequence is TGTGCCAGCAGCTTAGGTCGGTCGAACACTGAAGCTTTCTTT. Its protein is CASSLGRSNTEAFF.

The chain employs TRBV7-3 and TRBJ2-1, with a tentative D call TRBD1 (8 bases). The CDR3 length is 14 residues. Deletions cut 5 bases from V and 5 bases from J, with 13 bases between. The germline V gene encodes CDR1 SGHTA and CDR2 FQGTGA. CDR3 residues: CASSATGGDNEQFF. The DNA for the CDR3 is TGTGCCAGCAGCGCAACAGGGGGGGACAATGAGCAGTTCTTC. The variable domain in full, with the rest retrieved from reference TRBV7-3 and TRBJ2-1, is GAGVSQTPSNKVTEKGKYVELRCDPISGHTALYWYRQSLGQGPEFLIYFQGTGAADDSGLPNDRFFAVRPEGSVSTLKIQRTERGDSAVYLCASSATGGDNEQFFGPGTRLTVL.

This clonotype has just a few counts. The chain carries TRBV11-2 and TRBJ2-5; D is possibly TRBD1 (5 bases). The V end was cut by 1 base, the J end by 3 bases, with 18 bases between. CDR3 length: 17 amino acids. Germline values: CDR1 SGHAT, CDR2 FQNNGV. This chain's CDR3 is CASSLARGAYNKETQYF. The CDR3 coding sequence is TGTGCCAGCAGCTTAGCCCGTGGGGCGTACAATAAAGAGACCCAGTACTTC.

This clonotype was found a few times. The chain recombines TRBV4-1 with TRBJ2-1; the match to TRBD2 covers 13 bases. J was trimmed by 6 bases and V by 0 bases; bases with no gene match: 5. Germline V gene lookup returns CDR1 MGHRA and CDR2 YSYEKL. The CDR3 has 17 residues. The CDR3 spells CASSQDTGLAGSNEQFF. DNA of the CDR3: TGCGCCAGCAGCCAAGATACGGGACTAGCGGGGTCCAATGAGCAGTTCTTC.